The T cell receptor beta chain described here comes from a study of blood T cells in healthy people across ages. This CDR3 has 14 residues. Unmatched junction bases numbered 9, after V lost 3 bases and J lost 4 bases. The germline gives CDR1 DFQATT, CDR2 SNEGSKA (reference sequence). Only a few counts were recorded for this clonotype. Primers used in a second PCR of about 6 to 11 cycles were a sample-barcoded 5' primer and a J-beta primer mix. One entry per CDR3 protein, called by TCRdb with MiXCR from the 5' RACE reads. The sample contains roughly 1,000,000 distinct CDR3 sequences, 20% to 25% of which appear only once. These data also featured in a second study, about T cells of mothers and their children.

Sequenced: blood. J is TRBJ2-7 and V is TRBV20-1, with 7 positions matching TRBD1. The source is a girl aged 2 to 9 in good health. DNA for the CDR3: TGCAGTGCTAGTCAGGGGGTCCTACCTTACGAGCAGTACTTC. Protein: CSASQGVLPYEQYF.